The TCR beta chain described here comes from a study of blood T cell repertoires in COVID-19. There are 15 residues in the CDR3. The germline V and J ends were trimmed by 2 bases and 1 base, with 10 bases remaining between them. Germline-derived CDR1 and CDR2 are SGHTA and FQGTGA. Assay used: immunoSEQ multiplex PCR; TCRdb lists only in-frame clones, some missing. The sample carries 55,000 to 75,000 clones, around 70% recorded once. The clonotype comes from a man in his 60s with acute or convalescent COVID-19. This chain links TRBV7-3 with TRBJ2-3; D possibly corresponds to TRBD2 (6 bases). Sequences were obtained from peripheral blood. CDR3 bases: TGTGCCAGCAGCTTAGCGGGGACGGGCACAGATACGCAGTATTTT. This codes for CASSLAGTGTDTQYF. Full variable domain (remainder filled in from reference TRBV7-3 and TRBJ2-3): GAGVSQTPSNKVTEKGKYVELRCDPISGHTALYWYRQSLGQGPEFLIYFQGTGAADDSGLPNDRFFAVRPEGSVSTLKIQRTERGDSAVYLCASSLAGTGTDTQYFGPGTRLTVL.